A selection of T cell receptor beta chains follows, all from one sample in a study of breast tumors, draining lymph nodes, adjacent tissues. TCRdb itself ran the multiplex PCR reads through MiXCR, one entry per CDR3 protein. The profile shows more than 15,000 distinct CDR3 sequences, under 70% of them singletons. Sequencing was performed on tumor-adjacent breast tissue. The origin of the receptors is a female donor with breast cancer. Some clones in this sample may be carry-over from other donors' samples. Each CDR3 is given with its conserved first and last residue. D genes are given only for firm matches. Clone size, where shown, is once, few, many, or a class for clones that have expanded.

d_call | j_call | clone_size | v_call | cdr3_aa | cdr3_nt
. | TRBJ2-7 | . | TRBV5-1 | CASSLEGQQYF | TGCGCCAGCAGCTTGGAGGGACAGCAGTACTTC
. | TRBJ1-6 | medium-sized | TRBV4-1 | CASSQAWGGGANSPLHF | TGCGCCAGCAGCCAAGCTTGGGGAGGGGGTGCAAATTCACCCCTCCACTTT
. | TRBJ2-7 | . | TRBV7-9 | CASSDEGGQYF | TGTGCCAGCAGCGACGAGGGGGGGCAGTACTTC
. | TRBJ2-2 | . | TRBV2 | CASSVSNTGELFF | TGTGCCAGCAGTGTTAGCAACACCGGGGAGCTGTTTTTT
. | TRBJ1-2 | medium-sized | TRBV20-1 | CSARDLENYGYTF | TGCAGTGCTAGAGATCTGGAGAACTATGGCTACACCTTC
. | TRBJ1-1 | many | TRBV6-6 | CASSYSRPEAFF | TGTGCCAGCAGTTACTCGAGACCGGAAGCTTTCTTT
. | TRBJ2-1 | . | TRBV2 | CASTEGSYNEQFF | TGTGCCAGCACTGAGGGGTCCTACAATGAGCAGTTCTTC
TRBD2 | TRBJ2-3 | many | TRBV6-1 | CASKKAGVITDTQYF | TGTGCCAGCAAAAAAGCGGGAGTCATCACAGATACGCAGTATTTT
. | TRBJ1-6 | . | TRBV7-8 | CASSLEFGRTNSPLHF | TGTGCCAGCAGCTTAGAGTTCGGCAGGACAAATTCACCCCTCCACTTT
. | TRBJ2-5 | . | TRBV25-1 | CASSESGARKGTQYF | TGTGCCAGCAGTGAATCTGGGGCCCGGAAGGGAACCCAGTACTTC
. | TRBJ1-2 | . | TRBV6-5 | CASSYSAGLGYTF | TGTGCCAGCAGTTACTCTGCGGGGCTTGGCTACACCTTC
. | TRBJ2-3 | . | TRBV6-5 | CASSSLTGTDTQYF | TGTGCCAGCAGTTCCCTGACGGGGACAGATACGCAGTATTTT
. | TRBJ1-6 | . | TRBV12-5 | CASGLSRVRNNSPLHF | TGTGCTAGTGGTTTGTCCAGGGTGAGGAATAATTCACCCCTCCACTTT
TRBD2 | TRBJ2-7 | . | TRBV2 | CTSSAGGSQEQYF | TGTACCAGCTCCGCGGGGGGGTCCCAAGAGCAATACTTC
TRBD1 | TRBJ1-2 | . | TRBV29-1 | CSAGTGKGYTF | TGCAGCGCCGGGACAGGGAAGGGCTACACCTTC
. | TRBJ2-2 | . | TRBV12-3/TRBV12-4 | CASSLARTSWDTGELLF | TGTGCCAGCAGTTTAGCCAGGACTAGTTGGGACACCGGGGAGCTGCTTTTT
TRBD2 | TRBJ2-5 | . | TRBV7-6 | CASSLGGLANQETQYF | TGTGCCAGCAGCTTAGGGGGACTAGCGAATCAAGAGACCCAGTACTTC
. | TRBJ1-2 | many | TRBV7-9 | CASSPSGFGIYGYPF | TGTGCCAGCAGTCCCAGCGGGTTCGGTATCTATGGCTACCCCTTC
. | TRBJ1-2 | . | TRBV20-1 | CSASTRGTYGYTF | TGCAGTGCTAGTACGAGGGGAACCTATGGCTACACCTTC
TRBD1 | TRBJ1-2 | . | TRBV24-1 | CATSDWGQGANGYTF | TGTGCCACCAGTGATTGGGGACAGGGGGCCAATGGCTACACCTTC
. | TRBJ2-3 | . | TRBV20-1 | CSAGRGDGTDTQYF | TGCAGTGCGGGGAGGGGGGATGGCACAGATACGCAGTATTTT
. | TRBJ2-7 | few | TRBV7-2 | CASGEGYEQYF | TGTGCCAGCGGAGAGGGGTACGAGCAGTACTTC
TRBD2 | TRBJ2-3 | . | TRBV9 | CASSHSGGAPPTDTQYF | TGTGCCAGCAGCCATAGCGGGGGGGCCCCCCCCACAGATACGCAGTATTTT
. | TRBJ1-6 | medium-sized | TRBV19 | CASSIVSGSSYNSPLHF | TGTGCCAGTAGTATAGTCTCAGGGAGCTCCTATAATTCACCCCTCCACTTT
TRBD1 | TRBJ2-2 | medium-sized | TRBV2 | CASSGQGVGELFF | TGTGCCAGCAGTGGACAGGGGGTCGGGGAGCTGTTTTTT
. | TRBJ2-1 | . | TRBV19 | CASSIGGRNEQFF | TGTGCCAGTAGTATAGGGGGGCGGAATGAGCAGTTCTTC
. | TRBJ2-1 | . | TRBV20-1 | CSAPLRGRDNEQFF | TGCAGTGCACCCTTGCGGGGCAGGGACAATGAGCAGTTCTTC
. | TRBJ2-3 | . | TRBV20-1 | CSATLEEGSDTQYF | TGCAGTGCTACTCTTGAGGAGGGGTCAGATACGCAGTATTTT
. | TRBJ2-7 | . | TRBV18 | CASSQGRTQGYEQYF | TGTGCCAGCTCACAGGGCCGGACACAAGGGTACGAGCAGTACTTC
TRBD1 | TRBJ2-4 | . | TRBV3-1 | CASSQSGRGLKNIQYF | TGCGCCAGCAGCCAATCGGGCAGGGGGCTCAAAAACATTCAGTACTTC
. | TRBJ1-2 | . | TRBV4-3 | CASSQAFRSRAEDGYTF | TGCGCCAGCAGCCAAGCGTTTCGTTCGAGGGCGGAAGATGGCTACACCTTC
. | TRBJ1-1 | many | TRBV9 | CASSQTGTPNTEAFF | TGTGCCAGCAGCCAAACCGGGACCCCGAACACTGAAGCTTTCTTT
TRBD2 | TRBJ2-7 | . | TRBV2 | CASTGSGSYEQYF | TGTGCCAGTACCGGGAGCGGGAGTTACGAGCAGTACTTC
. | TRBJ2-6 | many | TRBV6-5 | CASSQAPGGANVLTF | TGTGCCAGCAGTCAGGCTCCGGGAGGGGCCAACGTCCTGACTTTC
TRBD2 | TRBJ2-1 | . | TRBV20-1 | CSAIRDYLRHEQFF | TGCAGTGCCATCCGGGACTATCTGCGCCATGAGCAGTTCTTC
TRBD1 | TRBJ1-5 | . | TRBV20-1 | CSARVDRGIQPQHF | TGCAGTGCTAGAGTTGACAGGGGGATTCAGCCCCAGCATTTT
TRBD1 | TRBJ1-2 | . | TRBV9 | CASSTQGVVYGYTF | TGTGCCAGTAGCACTCAGGGGGTTGTCTATGGCTACACCTTC
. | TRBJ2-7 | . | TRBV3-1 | CASSQLENLSYEQYF | TGTGCCAGCAGCCAACTAGAAAACCTCTCCTACGAGCAGTACTTC
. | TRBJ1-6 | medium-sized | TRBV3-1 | CASSPQPSRSPLHF | TGTGCCAGCAGCCCGCAGCCTAGTAGGTCACCCCTCCACTTT
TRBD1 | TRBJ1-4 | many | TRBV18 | CASSPPGQGATNEKLFF | TGTGCCAGCTCACCACCGGGACAGGGGGCAACTAATGAAAAACTGTTTTTT
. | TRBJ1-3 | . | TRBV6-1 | CASSATGRSGNTIYF | TGTGCCAGCTCCGCGACAGGACGCTCTGGAAACACCATATATTTT
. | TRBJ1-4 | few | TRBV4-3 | CASSQDQRTNEKLFF | TGCGCCAGCAGCCAAGATCAACGGACTAATGAAAAACTGTTTTTT
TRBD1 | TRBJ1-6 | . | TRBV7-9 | CASSPTGGICSPLHF | TGTGCCAGCAGCCCGACAGGGGGCATTTGTTCACCCCTCCACTTT
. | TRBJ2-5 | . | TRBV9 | CATSEQGGSWETPCF | TGTGCCACTTCGGAGCAGGGGGGATCGTGGGAGACCCCGTGCTTC
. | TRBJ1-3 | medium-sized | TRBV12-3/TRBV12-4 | CASRPTAAGNTIYF | TGTGCCAGCAGACCGACAGCAGCTGGAAACACCATATATTTT
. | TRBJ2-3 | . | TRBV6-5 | CASSSRFPPNQPQYF | TGTGCCAGCAGTTCTCGATTCCCCCCCAATCAGCCCCAGTATTTT
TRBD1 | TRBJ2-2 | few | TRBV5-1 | CASSFDRGQGGELFF | TGCGCCAGCAGCTTCGACAGGGGGCAGGGAGGGGAGCTGTTTTTT
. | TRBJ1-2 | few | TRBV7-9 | CASSSSSAHYGYTF | TGTGCCAGCAGCTCCTCCTCGGCCCACTATGGCTACACCTTC
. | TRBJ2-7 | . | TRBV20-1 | CSARPSSSYAQYF | TGCAGTGCTAGGCCGAGCAGCTCCTACGCGCAGTACTTC
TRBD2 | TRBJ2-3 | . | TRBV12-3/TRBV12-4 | CASSRLDRGGAYADTQYF | TGTGCCAGCAGTCGTCTGGACCGCGGGGGGGCCTACGCAGATACGCAGTATTTT
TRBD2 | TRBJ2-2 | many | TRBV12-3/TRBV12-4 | CASSLSPGLAGGRGTGELFF | TGTGCCAGCAGTTTATCGCCGGGACTAGCGGGGGGGCGGGGCACCGGGGAGCTGTTTTTT
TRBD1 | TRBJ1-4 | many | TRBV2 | CASSENRGAEKLFF | TGTGCCAGCAGTGAAAACAGGGGTGCTGAAAAACTGTTTTTT
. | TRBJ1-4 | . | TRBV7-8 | CASSPGYTNEKLFF | TGTGCCAGCAGTCCCGGGTACACTAATGAAAAACTGTTTTTT
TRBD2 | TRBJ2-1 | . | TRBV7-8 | CASSPGGRTYNEQFF | TGTGCCAGCAGCCCGGGGGGGAGAACCTACAATGAGCAGTTCTTC
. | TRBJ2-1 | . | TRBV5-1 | CASSPELGNEQFF | TGCGCCAGCAGCCCGGAGTTGGGTAATGAGCAGTTCTTC
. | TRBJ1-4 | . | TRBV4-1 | CASSLGTGDEKLFF | TGCGCCAGCAGCCTCGGGACGGGGGATGAAAAACTGTTTTTT